One T cell receptor (beta chain) is described in this entry. As yet, its antigen is unknown. CDR3 length: 22 amino acids. The data are from a study of post-analysis software for immune sequencing data. Overall study: Recorded subtypes: relapsing-remitting, secondary progressive, progressive-relapsing; some patients unannotated.

The library was made from cDNA and included unique molecular identifiers. TCRdb redid the calling of the PCR reads with MiXCR, one entry per CDR3 protein. The sample has almost 700,000 distinct CDR3 sequences; 59% are singletons. General study findings and limits: Patients carried several TRBV segments more frequently than controls did, and TRBV5-6, TRBV5-1 and TRBV20-1 were among them. Controls' normalized Chao1 diversity significantly exceeded that of multiple sclerosis patients.

The sequence was obtained from a girl aged 2-15 years with multiple sclerosis. Sequenced: blood. This sequence joins TRBV21-1 and TRBJ2-1; the table gives TRBD1 as D, unverified against the DNA. TRBV21-1 is a pseudogene locus. The CDR3 loop is CASSSSSVDCRGPPSHYNEQFF. Written as DNA, the CDR3 is TGTGCCAGCAGCTCCTCGTCAGTAGATTGCAGGGGGCCCCCTTCGCACTACAATGAGCAGTTCTTC.